The 18 T cell receptor beta chains in this list originate from one sample, sequenced in a study of CD8+CD57+ T cells in acquired aplastic anemia (dated by TCRdb to the late 2010s). Sequenced on an Illumina HiSeq 2000. TCR beta VDJ combination and CDR3 sequence profiling used genomic DNA as the template. TCRdb's own reprocessing of the public reads used fastp at Q25 and MiXCR and kept productive beta chains. Each record represents a unique CDR3 protein, reported with the most common genes and DNA among its rows. The sample has a few hundred thousand distinct CDR3 sequences on record, approximately 35% of them singletons. The top ten clonotypes cover 1.1% of the sample. Sequenced: sorted CD4+, CD8+, or CD8+CD57+ T cells (not recorded which) from PBMCs. These receptors were taken from a human donor in good health, serving as a control.

The J gene is TRBJ2-3, the V gene TRBV14; D may be TRBD2 (6 bases). V lost 4 bases and J lost 2, with 13 bases in between. CDR1 and CDR2 (germline): SGHDN, FVKESK. The length of the CDR3 is 15 residues. In DNA, the CDR3 is TGTGCCAGCAGCCCCTTGGGAGGCTACACAGATACGCAGTATTTT. This translates into CASSPLGGYTDTQYF.

This clonotype came up a few times. This sequence joins TRBV6-5 and TRBJ1-2, with D maybe TRBD1 (6 bases). V lost 2 bases to trimming and J lost 5 bases, with 15 bases between them. The CDR3 has 15 residues. Germline CDR1 MNHEY, CDR2 SVGAGI. The CDR3 sequence: CASSYVGGLGYGYTF. The CDR3 coding sequence is TGTGCCAGCAGTTACGTTGGGGGCCTAGGGTATGGCTACACCTTC.

This clonotype showed up many times. This chain uses TRBV15 with TRBJ1-2; D is undetermined. The CDR3 length is 15 residues. Per germline, CDR1 LNHNV and CDR2 YYDKDF (reference sequence). Trimming stripped 1 base from V and 1 base from J, with 10 bases between. Written as DNA, the CDR3 is TGTGCCACCAGCAGAGGAGGAGGAGTTAACTATGGCTACACCTTC. Translation: CATSRGGGVNYGYTF.

About this clonotype: This could be a read error, since a much larger clone is one nucleotide away. V is TRBV9 and J is TRBJ1-4; 8 positions agree with TRBD1. This CDR3 is 15 amino acids long. From germline, CDR1 is SGDLS and CDR2 YYNGEE. V gave up 3 bases and J gave up 10 bases; unmatched junction bases: 11. The CDR3 DNA reads as TGTGCCAGCAGCGGACCCAGGGGGCGCCGTGGAAAACTGTTTTTT. Its protein product is CASSGPRGRRGKLFF. Using reference TRBV9 and TRBJ1-4 for the parts outside the CDR3, the full variable domain is DSGVTQTPKHLITATGQRVTLRCSPRSGDLSVYWYQQSLDQGLQFLIQYYNGEERAKGNILERFSAQQFPDLHSELNLSSLELGDSALYFCASSGPRGRRGKLFFGSGTQLSVL.

The chain combines TRBV5-1 with TRBJ2-1; TRBD1 aligns across 9 bases. This CDR3 is 15 amino acids long. V dropped 3 bases and J dropped 5; count of bases not matched to a gene: 6. Per germline, CDR1 SGHRS and CDR2 YFSETQ. Here the CDR3 reads CASSSNRGRDNEQFF. The CDR3, as DNA: TGCGCCAGCAGCTCCAACAGGGGGCGGGACAATGAGCAGTTCTTC.

This clonotype has just a few counts. This rearrangement joins TRBV12-3 or TRBV12-4 to TRBJ2-1; 11 bases match TRBD2. The CDR3 has 15 amino acids. The V segment lost 6 bases and the J segment 5 bases; nucleotides outside the gene matches: 6. In DNA form, the CDR3 reads TGTGCCAGCAGGCGGATAGCGGGAGGGGACAATGAGCAGTTCTTC. This gives the protein CASRRIAGGDNEQFF.

Many counts were recorded for this clonotype. The chain recombines TRBV7-2 with TRBJ2-1, with 11 bases identical to TRBD1. CDR1 is SGHTA, CDR2 FQGNSA, per germline. The length of the CDR3 is 13 residues. Trimming cost V 6 bases and J 6 bases; bases outside gene matches: 1. Written as DNA, the CDR3 is TGTGCCAGCAGGGGGACAGGGGGCAATGAGCAGTTCTTC. This gives the protein CASRGTGGNEQFF. The variable domain in full, completed from reference TRBV7-2 and TRBJ2-1, reads GAGVSQSPSNKVTEKGKDVELRCDPISGHTALYWYRQSLGQGLEFLIYFQGNSAPDKSGLPSDRFSAERTGGSVSTLTIQRTQQEDSAVYLCASRGTGGNEQFFGPGTRLTVL.

There are a few counts of this clonotype. A much larger clone lies one base from this, so it may be a read error. The chain recombines TRBV7-3 with TRBJ1-2; possibly TRBD1 for D (6 bases). The CDR3 runs to 12 residues. Trimming removed 3 bases from V and 6 bases from J, with 8 bases in between. From germline, CDR1 is SGHTA and CDR2 FQGTGA. The CDR3 nucleotides are TGTGCCAGCAGCTTTCCAGGGGATGGCTACACCTTC. It is translated as CASSFPGDGYTF.

The rearrangement joins TRBV2 to TRBJ1-4; 7 nucleotides agree with TRBD1. V lost 11 bases, J lost 5 bases, and 11 bases stayed unmatched. The length of the CDR3 is 14 residues. Germline CDR1 reads SNHLY; CDR2 reads FYNNEI. The CDR3, as DNA: TGTGCCGGGAACCGGGACAGAGAAAATGAAAAACTGTTTTTT. Protein product: CAGNRDRENEKLFF.

The V and J genes are TRBV20-1 and TRBJ1-2; 9 bases line up with TRBD1. Germline V gene sequence: CDR1 DFQATT, CDR2 SNEGSKA (reference sequence). CDR3 size: 12 residues. Trimming removed 6 bases from V and 8 bases from J; junction bases left unmatched: 7. This chain's CDR3 is CSAKGQGGGYTF. CDR3 in DNA: TGCAGTGCCAAGGGACAGGGTGGCGGCTACACCTTC.

This clonotype showed up many times. The chain recombines TRBV11-2 with TRBJ1-1; no clear D gene. V was shortened by 0 bases and J by 0 bases, with 8 bases between the two germline ends. The CDR3 consists of 15 residues. Germline V gene sequence: CDR1 SGHAT, CDR2 FQNNGV. CDR3 in amino acids: CASSLDSSLNTEAFF. For the CDR3, the DNA is TGTGCCAGCAGCTTAGATTCCAGTTTGAACACTGAAGCTTTCTTT. Combining the CDR3 with reference TRBV11-2 and TRBJ1-1 gives the whole variable domain EAGVAQSPRYKIIEKRQSVAFWCNPISGHATLYWYQQILGQGPKLLIQFQNNGVVDDSQLPKDRFSAERLKGVDSTLKIQPAKLEDSAVYLCASSLDSSLNTEAFFGQGTRLTVV.

This clonotype was detected many times. CDR3 sequence reads: CASSGGNTGELFF. The CDR3 nucleotides are TGTGCCAGCAGCGGAGGGAACACCGGGGAGCTGTTTTTT. V gene TRBV5-4 combines with J gene TRBJ2-2; weak D call: TRBD2 (5 bases). The V and J ends lost 4 bases and 1 base respectively, with 5 bases between them. Germline CDR1 SGHNT, CDR2 YYREEE (reference sequence). The CDR3 is 13 amino acids.

In DNA form, the CDR3 reads TGTGCCAGCAGGGGGAAAAGGACAGAAAACACCGGGGAGCTGTTTTTT. It codes for CASRGKRTENTGELFF. The rearrangement joins TRBV2 to TRBJ2-2; D perhaps matches TRBD1 (6 bases). CDR1 SNHLY and CDR2 FYNNEI come from the germline V gene. The V and J ends lost 6 bases and 2 bases respectively, with 16 bases between them. The CDR3 spans 16 residues.

This chain uses TRBV5-1 with TRBJ2-3; D is unresolved. Trimming removed 6 bases at V and 1 base at J, with 9 bases between. This CDR3 spans 13 amino acids. CDR1 and CDR2 (germline): SGHRS, YFSETQ. The CDR3 DNA reads TGCGCCAGCACCACCCCTGGCACAGATACGCAGTATTTT. This translates into CASTTPGTDTQYF.

At least ten counts were recorded for this clonotype. The chain couples TRBV2 to TRBJ1-2; 9 positions agree with TRBD1. Germline assignment: CDR1 SNHLY and CDR2 FYNNEI. The CDR3 contains 16 residues. The junction had 7 bases not matched to a gene; V was cut back by 1 base and J by 4 bases. CDR3: CASSEETQGAGYGYTF. CDR3 bases: TGTGCCAGCAGTGAAGAGACACAGGGGGCAGGCTATGGCTACACCTTC. The full variable domain, its missing parts supplied by reference TRBV2 and TRBJ1-2, is EPEVTQTPSHQVTQMGQEVILRCVPISNHLYFYWYRQILGQKVEFLVSFYNNEISEKSEIFDDQFSVERPDGSNFTLKIRSTKLEDSAMYFCASSEETQGAGYGYTFGSGTRLTVV.

This clonotype was found a few times. The V call is TRBV28, the J call TRBJ1-6, with a weak D call TRBD1 (6 bases). This CDR3 has 17 amino acids. Per germline, CDR1 MDHEN and CDR2 SYDVKM. Trimming cost V 5 bases and J 7 bases, with 21 bases left between them. CDR3 DNA sequence: TGTGCCAGCAGTCTGCAGAGAATCGGACAGCCAAATTCACCCCTCCACTTT. It yields the protein CASSLQRIGQPNSPLHF.

This clonotype was seen more than once but under ten times. The genes are TRBV4-1 and TRBJ1-1; no clear D. V was cut by 4 bases and J by 4 bases, with 28 bases left in between. CDR3 size: 19 residues. Germline CDR1 is MGHRA and CDR2 is YSYEKL. In nucleotides, the CDR3 is TGCGCCAGCAGCCTACATGGCGCCCCAACGTCGGTGTCGAGCACTGAAGCTTTCTTT. As protein: CASSLHGAPTSVSSTEAFF.

This clonotype turned up a few times. The rearrangement joins TRBV18 to TRBJ1-2, with 7 positions matching TRBD1. This CDR3 has 14 amino acids. From germline, CDR1 is KGHSH and CDR2 LQKENI. V trimming: 6 bases; J trimming: 4 bases; junction bases outside the gene matches: 8. CDR3 loop: CASSRDRDLYGYTF. CDR3 DNA sequence: TGTGCCAGCTCGCGAGACAGGGACCTCTATGGCTACACCTTC.